This entry describes one TCR beta chain. This entry is derived from a study of shared clonotypes between healthy human individuals. Produced via immunoSEQ multiplex PCR; TCRdb's table is partial and in-frame only. The sample holds 400,000 to 600,000 clones; roughly 83% are singletons and the top ten take roughly an eighth. Germline CDR1 SGHAT, CDR2 FQNNGV. Trimming at V came to 5 bases and at J to 10 bases, leaving 8 bases not matched to a gene. This CDR3 has 13 amino acids. V gene TRBV11-2 combines with J gene TRBJ1-3, with 7 bases fitting TRBD1. This sequence was found in a woman aged 40 to 50 in good health. Some clones in this sample may be carry-over from other donors' samples. Sequencing was done on a sample of PBMCs. The CDR3 sequence is CASSLRQGTTIYF. The CDR3 nucleotides read TGTGCCAGCAGCCTCAGACAGGGAACGACCATATATTTT.